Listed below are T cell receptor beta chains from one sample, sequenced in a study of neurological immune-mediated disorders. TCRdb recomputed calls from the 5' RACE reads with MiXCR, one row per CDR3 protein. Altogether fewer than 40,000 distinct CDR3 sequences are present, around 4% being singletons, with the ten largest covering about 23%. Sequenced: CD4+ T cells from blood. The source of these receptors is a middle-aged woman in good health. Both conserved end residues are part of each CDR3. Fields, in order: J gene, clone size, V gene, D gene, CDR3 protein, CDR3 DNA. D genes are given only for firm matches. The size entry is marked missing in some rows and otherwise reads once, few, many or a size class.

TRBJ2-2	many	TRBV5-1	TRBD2	CASSLGLAGANTGELFF	TGCGCCAGCAGCTTGGGCCTAGCGGGGGCGAACACCGGGGAGCTGTTTTTT
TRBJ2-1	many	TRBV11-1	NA	CASSPRSGLRLYNEQFF	TGTGCCAGCAGCCCCCGCTCGGGACTCCGCCTTTACAATGAGCAGTTCTTC
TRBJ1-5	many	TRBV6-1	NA	CASSEQSNQPQHF	TGTGCCAGCAGTGAGCAGAGCAATCAGCCCCAGCATTTT
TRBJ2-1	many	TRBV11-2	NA	CASSRPGGNEQFF	TGTGCCAGCAGCCGCCCTGGCGGAAATGAGCAGTTCTTC
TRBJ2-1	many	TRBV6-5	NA	CASSYSRLGPTANEQFF	TGTGCCAGCAGTTACTCGCGCCTGGGGCCTACGGCCAATGAGCAGTTCTTC
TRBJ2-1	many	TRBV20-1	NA	CSATPMAASSYNEQFF	TGCAGTGCTACCCCCATGGCGGCTAGCTCCTACAATGAGCAGTTCTTC
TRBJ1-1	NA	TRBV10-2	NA	CASIVGANTEAFF	TGCGCCAGCATTGTGGGGGCGAACACTGAAGCTTTCTTT
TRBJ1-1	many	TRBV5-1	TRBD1	CASSSGDRGVTEAFF	TGCGCCAGCAGCTCGGGGGACAGGGGGGTTACTGAAGCTTTCTTT
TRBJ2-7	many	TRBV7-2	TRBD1	CASSFTRQGYEQYF	TGTGCCAGCAGCTTCACAAGACAGGGTTACGAGCAGTACTTC
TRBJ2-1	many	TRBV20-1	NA	CSARGILMAFNEQFF	TGCAGTGCTAGGGGGATTCTTATGGCGTTCAATGAGCAGTTCTTC
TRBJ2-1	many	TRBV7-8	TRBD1	CASSTRTGGEIGEQFF	TGTGCCAGCAGCACCCGGACAGGGGGCGAAATTGGTGAGCAGTTCTTC
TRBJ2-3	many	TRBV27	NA	CASSLTPGLKTDTQYF	TGTGCCAGCAGTCTCACCCCGGGACTTAAGACAGATACGCAGTATTTT
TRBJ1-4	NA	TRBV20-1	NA	CSARPVSNEKLFF	TGCAGTGCTAGACCCGTTAGTAATGAAAAACTGTTTTTT
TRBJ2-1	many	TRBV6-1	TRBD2	CASSETSGGVTGEQFF	TGTGCCAGCAGTGAGACTAGCGGGGGGGTCACCGGTGAGCAGTTCTTC
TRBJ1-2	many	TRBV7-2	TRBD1	CASSATGVDYTF	TGTGCCAGCAGCGCGACAGGGGTGGACTACACCTTC
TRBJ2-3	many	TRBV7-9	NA	CASSLATAASTDTQYF	TGTGCCAGCAGCTTAGCGACTGCAGCTAGCACAGATACGCAGTATTTT
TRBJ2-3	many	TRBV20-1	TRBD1	CSARTPGGHTDTQYF	TGCAGTGCTCGGACGCCAGGGGGACACACAGATACGCAGTATTTT
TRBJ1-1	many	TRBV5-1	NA	CASSLNTEAFF	TGCGCCAGCAGCTTGAACACTGAAGCTTTCTTT
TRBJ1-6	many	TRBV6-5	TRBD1	CASSPRDSYNSPLHF	TGTGCCAGCAGCCCCAGGGACAGTTATAATTCACCCCTCCACTTT
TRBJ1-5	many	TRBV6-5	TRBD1	CASSTRTGESNQPQHF	TGTGCCAGCAGTACCCGGACAGGGGAGAGCAATCAGCCCCAGCATTTT
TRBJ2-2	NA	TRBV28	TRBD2	CTSSRTRATGELFF	TGTACCAGCAGTAGGACTAGGGCCACCGGGGAGCTGTTTTTT
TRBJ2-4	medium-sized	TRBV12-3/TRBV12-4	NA	CASSSEAISIQYF	TGTGCCAGCAGTTCGGAGGCAATAAGCATTCAGTACTTC
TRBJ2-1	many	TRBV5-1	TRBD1	CASSLVPGGGSEQFF	TGCGCCAGCAGCTTGGTTCCAGGGGGTGGTTCAGAGCAGTTCTTC
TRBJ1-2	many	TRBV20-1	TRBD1	CSATPGQGAVYGYTF	TGCAGTGCTACCCCGGGACAGGGGGCCGTATATGGCTACACCTTC